The subject of this entry is one T cell receptor beta chain. As part of library construction, unique molecular identifiers were attached to individual cDNA molecules. TCRdb re-called the 5' RACE reads through MiXCR, storing one row per CDR3 protein. The sample records 45,000 to 55,000 distinct CDR3 sequences, roughly 6.8% being singletons. This entry belongs to a study of early T cells in non-severe SARS-CoV-2 infection. Trimming stripped 10 bases from V and 7 bases from J, with 16 bases between. The length of the CDR3 is 12 residues. Germline assignment: CDR1 MNHNY and CDR2 SVGAGI (reference sequence).

The source material was whole blood. The clonotype comes from an adult who was a healthcare worker with PCR-confirmed SARS-CoV-2 infection or an uninfected control (not recorded which). The chain recombines TRBV6-6 with TRBJ1-2; D is perhaps TRBD1 (5 bases). CDR3 in amino acids: CATFTGMGGYTF. The CDR3, as DNA: TGTGCCACCTTTACAGGAATGGGTGGCTACACCTTC.